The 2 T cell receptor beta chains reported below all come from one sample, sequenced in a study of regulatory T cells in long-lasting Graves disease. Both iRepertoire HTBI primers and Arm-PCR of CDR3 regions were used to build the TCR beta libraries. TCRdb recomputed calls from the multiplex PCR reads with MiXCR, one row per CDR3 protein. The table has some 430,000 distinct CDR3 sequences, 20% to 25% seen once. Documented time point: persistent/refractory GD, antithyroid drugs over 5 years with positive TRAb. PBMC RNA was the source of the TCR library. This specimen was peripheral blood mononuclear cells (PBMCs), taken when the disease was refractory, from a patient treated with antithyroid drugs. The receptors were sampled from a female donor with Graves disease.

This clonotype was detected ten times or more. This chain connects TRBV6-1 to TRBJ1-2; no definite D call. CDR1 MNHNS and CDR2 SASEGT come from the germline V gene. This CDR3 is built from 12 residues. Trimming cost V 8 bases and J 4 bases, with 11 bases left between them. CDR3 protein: CASEQSIYGYTF. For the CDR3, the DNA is TGTGCCAGCGAGCAGTCGATCTATGGCTACACCTTC.

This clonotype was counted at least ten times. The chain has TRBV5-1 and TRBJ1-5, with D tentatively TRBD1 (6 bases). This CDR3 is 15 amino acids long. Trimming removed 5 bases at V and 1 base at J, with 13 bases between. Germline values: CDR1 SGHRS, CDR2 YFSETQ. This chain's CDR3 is CASRPGQASNQPQHF. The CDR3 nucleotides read TGCGCCAGCAGACCGGGACAAGCGAGCAATCAGCCCCAGCATTTT.